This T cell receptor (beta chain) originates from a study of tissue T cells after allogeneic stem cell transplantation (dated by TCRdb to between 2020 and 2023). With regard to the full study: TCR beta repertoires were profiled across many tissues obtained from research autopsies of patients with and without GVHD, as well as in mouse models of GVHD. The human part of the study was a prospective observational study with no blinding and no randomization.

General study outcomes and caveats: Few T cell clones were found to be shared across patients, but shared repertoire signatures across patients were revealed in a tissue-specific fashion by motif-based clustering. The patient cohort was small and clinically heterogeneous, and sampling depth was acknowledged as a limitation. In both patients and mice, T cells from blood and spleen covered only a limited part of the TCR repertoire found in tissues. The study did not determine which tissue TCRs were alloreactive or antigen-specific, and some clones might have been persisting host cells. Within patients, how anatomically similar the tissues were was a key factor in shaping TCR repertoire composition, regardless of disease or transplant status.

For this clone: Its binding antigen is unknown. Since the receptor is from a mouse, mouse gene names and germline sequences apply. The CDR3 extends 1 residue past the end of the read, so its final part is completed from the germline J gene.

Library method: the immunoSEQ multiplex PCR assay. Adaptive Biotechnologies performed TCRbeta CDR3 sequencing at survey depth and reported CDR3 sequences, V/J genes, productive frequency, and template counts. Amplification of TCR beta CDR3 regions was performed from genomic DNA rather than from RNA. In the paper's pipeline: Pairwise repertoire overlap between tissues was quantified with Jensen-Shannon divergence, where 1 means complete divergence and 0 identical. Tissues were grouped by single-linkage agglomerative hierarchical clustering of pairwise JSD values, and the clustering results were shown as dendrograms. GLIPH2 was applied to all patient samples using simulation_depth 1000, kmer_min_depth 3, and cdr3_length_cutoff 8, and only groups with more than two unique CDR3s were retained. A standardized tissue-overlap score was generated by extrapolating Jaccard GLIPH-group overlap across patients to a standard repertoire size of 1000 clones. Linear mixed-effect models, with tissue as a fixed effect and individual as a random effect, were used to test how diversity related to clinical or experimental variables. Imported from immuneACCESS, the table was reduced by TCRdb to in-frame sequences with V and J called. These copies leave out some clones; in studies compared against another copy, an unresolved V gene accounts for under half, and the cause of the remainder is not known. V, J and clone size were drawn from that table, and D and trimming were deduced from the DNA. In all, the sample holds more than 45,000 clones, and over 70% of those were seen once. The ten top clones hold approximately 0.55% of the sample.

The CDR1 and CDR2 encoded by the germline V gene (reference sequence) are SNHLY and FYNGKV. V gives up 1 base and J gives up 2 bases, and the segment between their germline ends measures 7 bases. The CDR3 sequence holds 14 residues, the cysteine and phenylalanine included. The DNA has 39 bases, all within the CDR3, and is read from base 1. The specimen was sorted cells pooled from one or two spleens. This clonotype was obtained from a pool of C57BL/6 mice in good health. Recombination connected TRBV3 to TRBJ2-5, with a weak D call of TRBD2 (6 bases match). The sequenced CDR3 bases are TGTGCCAGCAGCTTAGGGACTGCCCAAGACACCCAGTAC. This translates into CASSLGTAQDTQY. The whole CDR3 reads CASSLGTAQDTQYF.